One TCR beta chain is described in this entry. Libraries were prepared by immunoSEQ multiplex PCR; TCRdb keeps only in-frame clonotypes and omits some of them. The table lists about 33,000 clones, around four fifths of them singletons. Patients were ruled out by autoimmune disease history or systemic immunosuppression. The record originates from a study of OX40 agonist ivuxolimab in advanced cancers. Study-wide context: Every 2 weeks, patients received ivuxolimab intravenously, dosed at 0.01 to 10 mg/kg. Antecedent anti-PD-1, anti-PD-L1 or anti-CTLA-4 therapy was permissible, with around 40% having received some.

The source is an adult with an advanced solid tumor such as melanoma, head and neck, liver or kidney cancer. Here the sequenced sample was CD4+ or CD8+ T cells sorted from blood, taken in a trial of the OX40 agonist ivuxolimab.

The CDR3 coding sequence is TGTGCCTGGAGTGTAATCGGGACAGGGAACTACAATGAGCAGTTCTTC. The encoded protein is CAWSVIGTGNYNEQFF. This chain links TRBV30 with TRBJ2-1, with TRBD1 matching over 9 bases. The J segment lost 3 bases and the V segment lost 0 bases, leaving 6 bases of the junction unmatched. The CDR3 has 16 amino acids. CDR1 is GTSNPN and CDR2 is SVGIG in the germline V gene (reference sequence).